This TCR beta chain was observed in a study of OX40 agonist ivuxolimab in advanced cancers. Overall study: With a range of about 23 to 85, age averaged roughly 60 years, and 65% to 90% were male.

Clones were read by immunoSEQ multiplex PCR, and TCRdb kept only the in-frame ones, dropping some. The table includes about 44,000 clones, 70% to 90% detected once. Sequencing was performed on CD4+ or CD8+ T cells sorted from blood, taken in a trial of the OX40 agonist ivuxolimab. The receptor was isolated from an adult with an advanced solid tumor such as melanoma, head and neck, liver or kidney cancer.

CDR3 in DNA: TGTGCCAGCAGTGAATTTATTGCCACCGGGGAGCTGTTTTTT. Residues: CASSEFIATGELFF. The rearrangement joins TRBV25-1 to TRBJ2-2; no clear D gene. The ends were cut back, 1 base at V and 4 bases at J, with 7 bases in the middle. CDR3 length: 14 residues. CDR1 is MGHDK, CDR2 SYGVNS, per germline.